This is a list of T cell receptor beta chains from one sample in a study of cytomegalovirus exposure and HLA in healthy donors. TCRdb's copy holds only in-frame clones and misses some; the assay was immunoSEQ multiplex PCR. In the table there are 100,000 to 150,000 clones, roughly 84% of which are singletons. The source material was PBMCs. Every receptor here comes from a man aged 50-59 years in good health and CMV-seronegative. Each CDR3 is given with its conserved first and last residue. The D gene is left open where the match is weak. Only part of the rows carry a size: once, few, many, or a class if the clone is expanded.

TRBV13,NA,TRBJ2-7,TRBD2,CASSLSASGGYEQYF,TGTGCCAGCAGCTTATCTGCTAGCGGGGGATACGAGCAGTACTTC
TRBV27,NA,TRBJ2-1,TRBD2,CASSHSPERGGSYNEQFF,TGTGCCAGCAGTCACTCCCCGGAGCGGGGGGGCAGCTACAATGAGCAGTTCTTC
TRBV18,NA,TRBJ1-1,NA,CASSPTGGGTEAFF,TGTGCCAGCTCACCTACCGGCGGGGGCACTGAAGCTTTCTTT
TRBV7-2,few,TRBJ2-7,TRBD2,CASAIAGGNYEQYF,TGTGCCAGCGCCATAGCGGGGGGGAACTACGAGCAGTACTTC
TRBV13,NA,TRBJ2-5,TRBD2,CASRPVKLTSGTAYQETQYF,TGTGCCAGCAGGCCCGTTAAGTTGACTAGCGGGACTGCGTACCAAGAGACCCAGTACTTC
TRBV12-5,NA,TRBJ2-3,TRBD2,CASGLGLAGVTDTQYF,TGTGCTAGTGGTTTGGGTCTAGCGGGGGTTACAGATACGCAGTATTTT
TRBV11-2,NA,TRBJ2-4,NA,CASSWEPENIQYF,TGTGCCAGCAGCTGGGAGCCAGAAAACATTCAGTACTTC
TRBV6-1,once,TRBJ2-1,NA,CASSEVRQVPFF,TGTGCCAGCAGTGAAGTAAGACAGGTTCCGTTCTTC
TRBV29-1,NA,TRBJ1-4,TRBD1,CSVSTGADEKLFF,TGCAGCGTTTCGACAGGGGCAGATGAAAAACTGTTTTTT
TRBV30,NA,TRBJ1-4,NA,CAWSAGGGRLINEKLFF,TGTGCCTGGAGTGCGGGGGGCGGGCGACTTATCAATGAAAAACTGTTTTTT
TRBV13,NA,TRBJ2-5,TRBD2,CASSPPFGRGGPGQETQYF,TGTGCCAGCAGCCCCCCGTTTGGGCGGGGGGGCCCGGGCCAAGAGACCCAGTACTTC
TRBV7-2,NA,TRBJ1-1,TRBD1,CASSLVGTAGTEAFF,TGTGCCAGCAGCTTAGTCGGGACAGCTGGCACTGAAGCTTTCTTT
TRBV13,NA,TRBJ1-6,TRBD1,CASSLARDRVSSPLHF,TGTGCCAGCAGCTTAGCCCGGGACAGGGTTAGTTCACCCCTCCACTTT
TRBV10-3,NA,TRBJ2-5,TRBD2,CAISGLAGGETQYF,TGTGCCATCAGTGGACTAGCGGGGGGTGAGACCCAGTACTTC
TRBV7-9,NA,TRBJ2-2,NA,CASSNGLSTGELFF,TGTGCCAGCAGTAATGGACTTAGCACCGGGGAGCTGTTTTTT
TRBV7-9,NA,TRBJ2-7,TRBD1,CASSLVGGAPPSYEQYF,TGTGCCAGCAGCTTAGTAGGGGGCGCGCCTCCGTCCTACGAGCAGTACTTC
TRBV6-5,NA,TRBJ1-6,NA,CASAGAGNSPLHF,TGTGCCTCGGCGGGGGCAGGTAATTCACCCCTCCACTTT
TRBV30,few,TRBJ2-3,TRBD2,CAWTPSGGFRTDTQYF,TGTGCCTGGACTCCCTCCGGGGGGTTCCGCACAGATACGCAGTATTTT
TRBV7-6,once,TRBJ2-1,NA,CASSLGQGNEQFF,TGTGCCAGCAGCTTAGGCCAGGGCAATGAGCAGTTCTTC
TRBV6-4,NA,TRBJ2-3,TRBD2,CASSSLAGGTDTQYF,TGTGCCAGCAGTTCCCTAGCGGGGGGCACAGATACGCAGTATTTT
TRBV7-8,NA,TRBJ2-7,TRBD2,CASSLREGTYEQYF,TGTGCCAGCAGCTTAAGGGAGGGGACCTACGAGCAGTACTTC
TRBV7-9,few,TRBJ2-7,TRBD1,CASSSGQDLTREQYF,TGTGCCAGCAGCTCGGGACAGGACTTAACGAGGGAGCAGTACTTC
TRBV29-1,NA,TRBJ2-7,TRBD2,CSVRLRGGSYEQYF,TGCAGCGTTCGATTGCGGGGGGGATCCTACGAGCAGTACTTC
TRBV7-3,NA,TRBJ2-3,TRBD2,CASSLRGLAGTDTQYF,TGTGCCAGCAGCTTAAGGGGACTAGCGGGCACAGATACGCAGTATTTT
TRBV4-1,NA,TRBJ2-5,NA,CASSQDWADQETQYF,TGCGCCAGCAGCCAAGATTGGGCTGATCAAGAGACCCAGTACTTC
TRBV5-1,NA,TRBJ2-7,NA,CASRRSSSHEQYF,TGCGCCAGCAGGCGTTCTAGCTCCCACGAGCAGTACTTC
TRBV6-4,NA,TRBJ2-3,TRBD2,CASSAFGGGRSTDTQYF,TGTGCCAGCAGTGCCTTCGGCGGGGGGCGAAGCACAGATACGCAGTATTTT